These 2 T cell receptor beta chains share one sample of origin, sequenced in a study of T cells in Graves' hyperthyroidism and ophthalmopathy. The TCR beta CDR3 regions underwent amplification using RNA transcripts as the source. Using the HTBI primer set, a first-round RT-PCR was run on the TCR CDR3. TCRdb fed the multiplex PCR reads into MiXCR, producing one record per CDR3 protein. The table has roughly 630,000 distinct CDR3 sequences, 15% to 19% seen once; the top ten hold less than 9.5%. The specimen sequenced was blood. All receptors come from a woman in her 30s with Graves' hyperthyroidism.

The chain recombines TRBV7-2 with TRBJ2-1, with 10 bases lining up with TRBD2. The CDR3 runs to 18 residues. J lost 0 bases, V lost 2 bases, and 7 bases had no gene match. CDR1 SGHTA and CDR2 FQGNSA come from the germline V gene. Here the CDR3 reads CASSLSLAGVPSYNEQFF. The DNA for the CDR3 is TGTGCCAGCAGCTTAAGTCTAGCGGGAGTTCCCTCCTACAATGAGCAGTTCTTC.

The rearrangement uses TRBV28 and TRBJ1-5; D is possibly TRBD1 (5 bases). Per germline, CDR1 MDHEN and CDR2 SYDVKM. Trimming removed 6 bases at V and 6 bases at J, with 12 bases between. This CDR3 region has 13 residues. The CDR3 DNA sequence: TGTGCCAGCAGCTTGCGGGGGACTCAGCCCCAGCATTTT. Translated, it gives CASSLRGTQPQHF.